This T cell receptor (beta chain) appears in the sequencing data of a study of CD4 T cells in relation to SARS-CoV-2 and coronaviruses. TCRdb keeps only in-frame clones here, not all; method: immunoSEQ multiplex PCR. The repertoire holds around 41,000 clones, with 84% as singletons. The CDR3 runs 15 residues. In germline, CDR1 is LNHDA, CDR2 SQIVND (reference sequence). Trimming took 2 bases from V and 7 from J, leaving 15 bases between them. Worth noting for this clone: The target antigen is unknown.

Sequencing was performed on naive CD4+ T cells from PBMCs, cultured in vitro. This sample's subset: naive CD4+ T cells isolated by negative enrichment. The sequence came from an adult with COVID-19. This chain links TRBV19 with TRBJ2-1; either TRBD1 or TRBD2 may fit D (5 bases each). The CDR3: CASSIRGALGNEQFF. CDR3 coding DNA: TGTGCCAGTAGTATAAGAGGGGCCTTGGGGAATGAGCAGTTCTTC.